This entry lists 20 T cell receptor beta chains sequenced from one sample in a study of low-dose radiotherapy and immunotherapy resistance in tumors. Time point described: before trial treatment. Primers used for first-strand cDNA, a TRAV- and TRBV-specific set, covered both alpha and beta chains. The PCR that amplified TCRs ran for approximately 20 cycles, relying on a constant-region primer and a V-primer adapter. One entry per CDR3 protein, called by TCRdb with MiXCR from the reads. The profile shows under 90,000 distinct CDR3 sequences, 18% of them singletons. The specimen comprised PBMCs, sampled before treatment. The source is a male donor with prostate cancer.

As for this clonotype: Compared with germline, one end of the junction differs, possibly owing to a read error. The rearrangement links TRBV2 to TRBJ2-7; 9 positions match TRBD2. The CDR3 is 15 residues long. CDR1 is SNHLY and CDR2 is FYNNEI in the germline V gene. This chain's CDR3 is CASTVLAGLTGELYF. In DNA form, the CDR3 reads TGTGCCAGCACGGTTCTAGCGGGGTTGACCGGGGAGCTGTACTTC.

Many counts were recorded for this clonotype. This sequence joins TRBV3-1 and TRBJ2-2, with unresolved D. CDR3 size: 16 residues. CDR1 is LGHDT, CDR2 YNNKEL, per germline (reference sequence). V gave up 1 base and J gave up 6 bases, with 15 bases separating them. The CDR3 reads CASSQGYSAEAGELFF. The DNA of the CDR3 is TGTGCCAGCAGCCAAGGCTACTCAGCCGAGGCCGGGGAGCTGTTTTTT.

The sample holds many counts of this clonotype. The chain carries TRBV7-9 and TRBJ2-1, with a weak D call TRBD2 (5 bases). Germline values: CDR1 SEHNR, CDR2 FQNEAQ (reference sequence). The CDR3 spans 17 residues. Trimming removed 5 bases at V and 1 base at J, with 18 bases between. The CDR3 loop is CASSRNAIANSYNEQFF. The DNA for the CDR3 is TGTGCCAGCAGCCGGAACGCGATAGCGAATTCCTACAATGAGCAGTTCTTC.

This clonotype was seen ten or more times. The CDR3, as DNA: TGCGCCAGCAGCTTGTCGGGGGGCGGGGGGTGGTACAATGAGCAGTTCTTC. Translated, it gives CASSLSGGGGWYNEQFF. The chain has TRBV5-1 and TRBJ2-1, with 8 positions matching TRBD2. The V gene's germline CDR1 is SGHRS and CDR2 YFSETQ. The V segment lost 1 base and the J segment 4 bases; nucleotides outside the gene matches: 10. The CDR3 is 17 amino acids.

This chain connects TRBV20-1 to TRBJ2-5; TRBD2 is a possible D gene (6 bases). Germline lookup yields CDR1 DFQATT and CDR2 SNEGSKA (reference sequence). The CDR3 extends over 15 amino acids. V lost 2 bases and J 2 bases, leaving 15 bases between the germline ends. The CDR3 sequence is CSARRAGRRQETQYF. For the CDR3, the DNA is TGCAGTGCTAGAAGGGCAGGGAGGAGGCAAGAGACCCAGTACTTC.

This clonotype was seen at least ten times. The CDR3 loop is CASSRYEQYF. The DNA for the CDR3 is TGTGCCAGCAGCCGGTACGAGCAGTACTTC. The chain recombines TRBV28 with TRBJ2-7; D not certain. This CDR3 is 10 amino acids long. The germline CDR1 and CDR2 sequences are MDHEN and SYDVKM. V lost 6 bases and J lost 4, with 4 bases in between.

This clonotype was picked up many times. The chain joins TRBV3-1 to TRBJ2-5; TRBD2 matches 8 bases. Losses at the gene ends were 7 bases for V and 2 bases for J; bases not matched to a gene: 9. Per the germline V gene, CDR1 is LGHDT and CDR2 is YNNKEL (reference sequence). This CDR3 is 15 amino acids long. DNA for the CDR3: TGTGCCAGCATTTTCCAGCGGGGGTCACAAGAGACCCAGTACTTC. Translated: CASIFQRGSQETQYF.

In this sample, this clonotype turned up a few times. This sequence joins TRBV27 and TRBJ1-2, with 7 bases matching TRBD1. V lost 4 bases to trimming and J lost 4 bases; unmatched junction nucleotides: 6. In germline, CDR1 is MNHEY, CDR2 SMNVEV (reference sequence). The CDR3 is made up of 14 amino acids. CDR3 loop: CASSYSTGAYGYTF. The CDR3 region has the DNA TGTGCCAGCAGTTACTCAACAGGGGCCTATGGCTACACCTTC.

This clonotype has at least ten counts. The V call is TRBV11-2, the J call TRBJ1-2; D is unclear. Trimming removed 3 bases at V and 2 bases at J, with 10 bases between. CDR1 SGHAT and CDR2 FQNNGV come from the germline V gene. The CDR3 runs to 14 residues. The DNA of the CDR3 is TGTGCCAGCAGCTTCGGAGGTGGGAACTATGGCTACACCTTC. This codes for CASSFGGGNYGYTF.

This clonotype was recorded at least ten times. The CDR3 coding sequence is TGCAGCGTTGAAGGGAGCTCCTACGAGCAGTACTTC. Encoded protein: CSVEGSSYEQYF. The chain is built from TRBV29-1 and TRBJ2-7; D not certain. Trimming took 1 base from V and 0 from J, leaving 4 bases between them. The CDR3 loop spans 12 amino acids. The germline gives CDR1 SQVTM, CDR2 ANQGSEA.

This clonotype showed up many times. The V and J genes are TRBV24-1 and TRBJ2-1; D remains unclear. The CDR3 is 11 amino acids. V was pared by 9 bases and J by 5 bases, with 7 bases between. Germline V lookup: CDR1 KGHDR, CDR2 SFDVKD. The CDR3 loop is CATGLDNEQFF. The CDR3 DNA is TGTGCCACCGGTCTTGACAATGAGCAGTTCTTC.

This clonotype was counted many times. The chain uses TRBV5-1 and TRBJ2-6; D not certain. Trimming cost V 0 bases and J 0 bases, with 13 bases left between them. This CDR3 spans 18 amino acids. CDR1 and CDR2 from the germline V gene are SGHRS and YFSETQ. CDR3 sequence reads: CASSLGARSPSGANVLTF. The CDR3 DNA reads as TGCGCCAGCAGCTTGGGAGCGCGGAGTCCCTCTGGGGCCAACGTCCTGACTTTC.

This clonotype was seen ten or more times. This chain connects TRBV2 to TRBJ2-1; the D is unclear. This CDR3 region has 15 residues. CDR1 and CDR2 (germline): SNHLY, FYNNEI. The V gene lost 4 bases and the J gene lost 5 bases, with 15 bases spanning the gap. CDR3 DNA sequence: TGTGCCAGCAGTGCGGAAGGGAAGGTCCACAATGAGCAGTTCTTC. Translated: CASSAEGKVHNEQFF.

This clonotype was counted only a few times. The rearrangement links TRBV20-1 to TRBJ2-3, with D tentatively TRBD1 or TRBD2 (6 bases each). Germline CDR1 reads DFQATT; CDR2 reads SNEGSKA (reference sequence). V gave up 0 bases and J gave up 3 bases, with 13 bases separating them. This CDR3 has 15 amino acids. CDR3 sequence reads: CSARDYQGTTDTQYF. The CDR3 nucleotides read TGCAGTGCTAGAGATTATCAGGGGACTACAGATACGCAGTATTTT.

This clonotype was counted ten times or more. This chain uses TRBV30 with TRBJ2-7, with D perhaps TRBD2 (6 bases). Trimming shortened V by 3 bases and J by 2 bases, and 23 bases separated the two germline ends. There are 17 residues in the CDR3. Germline V gene sequence: CDR1 GTSNPN, CDR2 SVGIG (reference sequence). This chain's CDR3 is CAWSLPPRLVITYEQYF. The CDR3 DNA sequence: TGTGCCTGGAGCCTACCCCCCAGACTAGTCATAACCTACGAGCAGTACTTC.

This clonotype was counted between two and nine times. The V call is TRBV12-3 or TRBV12-4, the J call TRBJ2-5; unclear D gene. The CDR3 totals 13 residues. Trimming took 5 bases from V and 10 from J, leaving 17 bases between them. Here the CDR3 DNA reads TGTGCCAGCAGTCCGATGCGCCCTGAGGACCAGTACTTC. As protein: CASSPMRPEDQYF.

This clonotype was found many times. The J gene is TRBJ1-3, the V gene TRBV28; possibly TRBD1 for D (5 bases). The CDR3 has 15 amino acids. Germline V gene data show CDR1 as MDHEN and CDR2 as SYDVKM. The V gene lost 2 bases and the J gene lost 0 bases, with 8 bases spanning the gap. The CDR3 sequence: CASSLRGGSGNTIYF. CDR3 in DNA: TGTGCCAGCAGTTTACGGGGGGGCTCTGGAAACACCATATATTTT.

Many counts were recorded for this clonotype. The chain joins TRBV14 to TRBJ2-5; D tentatively fits TRBD1 or TRBD2 (5 bases each). V was cut by 1 base and J by 4 bases, with 16 bases left in between. CDR3 length: 16 amino acids. From germline, CDR1 is SGHDN and CDR2 FVKESK. The chain's CDR3 is CASSQGERGAGETQYF. Written as DNA, the CDR3 is TGTGCCAGCAGCCAAGGGGAACGGGGCGCGGGAGAGACCCAGTACTTC. The variable domain in full, completed from reference TRBV14 and TRBJ2-5, reads EAGVTQFPSHSVIEKGQTVTLRCDPISGHDNLYWYRRVMGKEIKFLLHFVKESKQDESGMPNNRFLAERTGGTYSTLKVQPAELEDSGVYFCASSQGERGAGETQYFGPGTRLLVL.

There are many counts of this clonotype. V is TRBV12-3 or TRBV12-4 and J is TRBJ2-1, with 8 bases identical to TRBD1. V lost 7 bases and J lost 7; bases outside the gene matches: 12. There are 15 residues in the CDR3. This CDR3 is CASTREGDRWNEQFF. CDR3 bases: TGTGCCAGCACCCGGGAAGGGGACAGGTGGAATGAGCAGTTCTTC.

At least ten counts were recorded for this clonotype. The chain carries TRBV6-5 and TRBJ2-2; TRBD2 aligns across 12 bases. Trimming took 6 bases from V and 3 from J; bases not matched to a gene: 5. This CDR3 comprises 16 residues. Germline lookup yields CDR1 MNHEY and CDR2 SVGAGI. DNA of the CDR3: TGTGCCAGCAGGTCTCCTAGCGGGGGGGACACCGGGGAGCTGTTTTTT. Translation: CASRSPSGGDTGELFF.